This passage covers 27 T cell receptor beta chains from one sample sequenced in a study of T cells in Graves' hyperthyroidism and ophthalmopathy. TCR beta CDR3 region amplification was performed from RNA transcripts. HTBI primers were the set used in a first-round RT-PCR of the TCR CDR3. MiXCR was run by TCRdb on the multiplex PCR reads, yielding one entry per CDR3 protein. Of roughly 510,000 distinct CDR3 sequences detected, 46% appear once; the ten largest clones hold around 44%. Specimen: peripheral blood or thyroid tissue (not recorded which). The receptors here all came from an adult woman with Graves' disease, either hyperthyroidism or ophthalmopathy (not recorded which).

The sample holds many counts of this clonotype. The genes are TRBV11-2 and TRBJ1-5, with D possibly TRBD1 on 6 matching bases. The germline gives CDR1 SGHAT, CDR2 FQNNGV. The CDR3 is 15 residues long. Between the trimmed V and J ends, which lost 0 bases and 7 bases, there was a span of 13 bases. The CDR3: CASSLDIGGIQPQHF. CDR3 in DNA: TGTGCCAGCAGCTTAGATATCGGGGGCATCCAGCCCCAGCATTTT.

This clonotype has only a few counts. The chain couples TRBV6-4 to TRBJ1-2, with 9 bases fitting TRBD1. Germline V gene data show CDR1 as MRHNA and CDR2 as SNTAGT. The CDR3 has 15 residues. V was pared by 4 bases and J by 2 bases, with 5 bases of the junction left unmatched. For the CDR3, the DNA is TGTGCCAGCAGTGTCCCGACAGGGGGAAACTATGGCTACACCTTC. This sequence encodes CASSVPTGGNYGYTF.

The chain couples TRBV7-2 to TRBJ2-5; D unclear. Looked up from germline, CDR1 is SGHTA and CDR2 is FQGNSA. There are 14 residues in the CDR3. V gave up 5 bases and J gave up 0 bases, with 10 bases separating them. CDR3 DNA: TGTGCCAGCAGCCCGCGACTGTACCAAGAGACCCAGTACTTC. Protein sequence: CASSPRLYQETQYF.

The rearrangement joins TRBV6-1 to TRBJ1-2; no definite D call. The CDR3 loop spans 12 amino acids. CDR1 and CDR2 from the germline V gene are MNHNS and SASEGT. The V gene lost 8 bases and the J gene lost 4 bases, with 11 bases spanning the gap. This chain's CDR3 is CASGQQSYGYTF. The CDR3 DNA follows: TGTGCCAGCGGTCAACAGTCCTATGGCTACACCTTC.

J is TRBJ1-2 and V is TRBV10-1; 7 bases align to TRBD1. After removal of 4 bases from V and 4 bases from J, the junction contained 12 bases not matched to a gene. This CDR3 contains 16 residues. Germline lookup yields CDR1 WNHNN and CDR2 SYGVQD (reference sequence). CDR3 residues: CASSADPTGRTYGYTF. As DNA, the CDR3 is TGCGCCAGCAGTGCGGACCCGACAGGGCGTACCTATGGCTACACCTTC.

In regard to this clonotype: The junction departs from germline at one end; a sequencing error may be responsible. This rearrangement joins TRBV7-9 to TRBJ2-7; tentatively, D is TRBD1 (6 bases). The germline gives CDR1 SEHNR, CDR2 FQNEAQ (reference sequence). This CDR3 is 15 amino acids long. CDR3 loop: CASSHPSRDTYEQYF. The CDR3 bases are TGCGCCAGCAGCCACCCCAGCCGGGACACCTACGAGCAGTACTTC.

CDR3 protein: CARLGYGYTF. Here the CDR3 DNA reads TGTGCCAGGCTAGGCTATGGCTACACCTTC. The rearrangement joins TRBV6-1 to TRBJ1-2; D is uncertain. Trimming cost V 9 bases and J 4 bases, with 6 bases left between them. CDR3 size: 10 residues. The germline V gene encodes CDR1 MNHNS and CDR2 SASEGT.

V and J are TRBV2 and TRBJ2-5; D remains ambiguous. This CDR3 has 14 amino acids. V was trimmed by 6 bases and J by 1 base, leaving 12 bases between them. Germline V gene data show CDR1 as SNHLY and CDR2 as FYNNEI. Here the CDR3 reads CASRDGVRQETQYF. CDR3 coding DNA: TGTGCCAGCAGGGACGGTGTTCGCCAAGAGACCCAGTACTTC. The full variable domain, completed using reference TRBV2 and TRBJ2-5, is EPEVTQTPSHQVTQMGQEVILRCVPISNHLYFYWYRQILGQKVEFLVSFYNNEISEKSEIFDDQFSVERPDGSNFTLKIRSTKLEDSAMYFCASRDGVRQETQYFGPGTRLLVL.

The chain combines TRBV5-1 with TRBJ1-5, with a weak D call TRBD1 (5 bases). Per germline, CDR1 SGHRS and CDR2 YFSETQ. The CDR3 is 15 residues long. V was clipped by 3 bases and J by 2 bases, with 12 bases between them. In nucleotides, the CDR3 is TGCGCCAGCAGCTCGCAGTTGGGGCGCAATCAGCCCCAGCATTTT. Its translation is CASSSQLGRNQPQHF.

This clonotype appeared many times. Written as DNA, the CDR3 is TGTGCCAGCAGGGCCGGGGGGAACTATGGCTACACCTTC. This sequence encodes CASRAGGNYGYTF. The chain carries TRBV25-1 and TRBJ1-2, with D tentatively TRBD1 (5 bases). The CDR3 totals 13 residues. V was clipped by 6 bases and J by 2 bases, with 10 bases between them. CDR1 and CDR2 from the germline V gene are MGHDK and SYGVNS.

The chain carries TRBV5-1 and TRBJ1-1, with TRBD1 matching 9 bases. V gave up 0 bases and J gave up 4 bases; unmatched junction bases: 10. This CDR3 spans 17 amino acids. Germline assignment: CDR1 SGHRS and CDR2 YFSETQ. CDR3 sequence: CASSLGFAGQGRTEAFF. The CDR3 DNA sequence: TGCGCCAGCAGCTTGGGGTTCGCAGGACAGGGGCGCACTGAAGCTTTCTTT.

The genes are TRBV10-3 and TRBJ2-7; 8 nucleotides align to TRBD2. The V gene's germline CDR1 is ENHRY and CDR2 SYGVKD. Losses at the gene ends were 10 bases for V and 6 bases for J; bases not matched to a gene: 23. The CDR3 runs 17 residues. CDR3 sequence (DNA): TGTGCCAGCGGCGATACTACAGGGAGCGGGAGTATTGGCGAGCAGTACTTC. This translates into CASGDTTGSGSIGEQYF.

This clonotype was picked up many times. The chain uses TRBV9 and TRBJ1-2; 9 nucleotides agree with TRBD1. This CDR3 spans 16 amino acids. After removal of 0 bases from V and 1 base from J, the junction contained 4 bases not matched to a gene. The germline CDR1 and CDR2 sequences are SGDLS and YYNGEE. The CDR3 loop reads CASSVGRTGDNYGYTF. The CDR3 bases are TGTGCCAGCAGCGTAGGAAGGACAGGGGATAACTATGGCTACACCTTC.

The V gene is TRBV4-3, the J gene TRBJ1-3, with a tentative D call TRBD1 (5 bases). CDR1 and CDR2 (germline): LGHNA, YSLEER. Trimming removed 1 base from V and 2 bases from J, with 9 bases in between. The CDR3 is 15 residues long. The CDR3 loop reads CASSQGWTTGNTIYF. The CDR3 DNA reads as TGCGCCAGCAGCCAAGGCTGGACAACTGGAAACACCATATATTTT.

This sequence joins TRBV10-3 and TRBJ1-2; no clear D. V was cut by 8 bases and J by 2 bases, with 9 bases left in between. Germline values: CDR1 ENHRY, CDR2 SYGVKD. The CDR3 covers 12 residues. The CDR3 is CAILGSNYGYTF. As DNA, the CDR3 is TGTGCCATCTTGGGCAGCAACTATGGCTACACCTTC.

The sample holds a few counts of this clonotype. The V call is TRBV29-1, the J call TRBJ1-2, with D perhaps TRBD1 (6 bases). Per the germline V gene, CDR1 is SQVTM and CDR2 is ANQGSEA. The CDR3 length is 12 residues. CDR3 sequence: CTTRQVSYGYTF. The DNA of the CDR3 is TGCACCACGAGACAGGTTTCCTATGGCTACACCTTC.

The gene calls are TRBV29-1 and TRBJ1-1; D ambiguous. This CDR3 comprises 11 residues. With 7 bases removed from V and 5 bases from J, the gap between germline ends came to 11 bases. The germline CDR1 and CDR2 sequences are SQVTM and ANQGSEA. The CDR3 spells CSALVRTEAFF. The CDR3 DNA follows: TGCAGCGCCCTGGTACGAACTGAAGCTTTCTTT.

With respect to this clonotype: A much larger clone sits a single nucleotide away, making a read error possible. V gene TRBV7-9 combines with J gene TRBJ1-1, with D perhaps TRBD1 (6 bases). Germline V lookup: CDR1 SEHNR, CDR2 FQNEAQ (reference sequence). The CDR3 sequence is 13 residues long. The V end was cut by 6 bases, the J end by 5 bases, with 13 bases between. CDR3 bases: TGTGCCAGCAGAAAACAGGGTGGGACTGAAGCTTTCTTT. Encoded protein: CASRKQGGTEAFF.

The chain recombines TRBV20-1 with TRBJ1-5; D is possibly TRBD1 (5 bases). Germline V gives CDR1 DFQATT, CDR2 SNEGSKA (reference sequence). This CDR3 spans 15 amino acids. V gave up 0 bases and J gave up 4 bases, with 13 bases separating them. The CDR3 loop is CSARELGRGNQPQHF. The CDR3, as DNA: TGCAGTGCTAGAGAATTGGGGCGAGGAAATCAGCCCCAGCATTTT.

This clonotype was seen at least ten times. The chain employs TRBV12-3 or TRBV12-4 and TRBJ2-5, with TRBD2 identical over 10 bases. V trimming: 5 bases; J trimming: 2 bases; junction bases outside the gene matches: 11. The CDR3 totals 17 residues. CDR3 nucleotide sequence: TGTGCCAGCAGTGCACACTACGGGACTAGCGATCAAGAGACCCAGTACTTC. It codes for CASSAHYGTSDQETQYF.

In this sample, this clonotype turned up a few times. The junction departs from germline at one end; a sequencing error may be responsible. The V and J genes are TRBV13 and TRBJ1-1; TRBD1 matches at 10 bases. Germline lookup yields CDR1 PRHDT and CDR2 FYEKMQ (reference sequence). The CDR3 is made up of 17 amino acids. CDR3 DNA sequence: TGTGCCAGCAGCTTCTCGACAGGGGGCAGCGGGTTCACTGAAGCCTTCTTT. It translates to CASSFSTGGSGFTEAFF.

The CDR3 here is CASSVGPEGQIYYTF. In DNA form, the CDR3 reads TGTGCCAGCAGCGTAGGCCCGGAGGGACAGATTTACTACACCTTC. The chain combines TRBV9 with TRBJ1-2; 7 nucleotides line up with TRBD1. This CDR3 region has 15 residues. Germline V CDR1 and CDR2: SGDLS, YYNGEE. V dropped 0 bases and J dropped 10; count of bases not matched to a gene: 12.

The chain uses TRBV29-1 and TRBJ2-7; D is possibly TRBD2 (6 bases). The CDR3 length is 12 residues. The germline CDR1 and CDR2 sequences are SQVTM and ANQGSEA. The V gene lost 8 bases and the J gene lost 4 bases, with 15 bases spanning the gap. The CDR3 nucleotides are TGCAGCCCCATCGGGGGTTCTTACGAGCAGTACTTC. It yields the protein CSPIGGSYEQYF.

This clonotype was recorded at least ten times. This chain joins TRBV5-8 and TRBJ1-2; perhaps TRBD1 as D (5 bases). V was trimmed by 0 bases and J by 7 bases, leaving 19 bases between them. The CDR3 consists of 16 residues. Per germline, CDR1 SGHTS and CDR2 YDEGEE. CDR3 nucleotide sequence: TGTGCCAGCAGCTTGGAAGGGCGCGTGGGGGGAGGTGGCTACACCTTC. Its protein is CASSLEGRVGGGGYTF. Together with reference TRBV5-8 and TRBJ1-2, the CDR3 gives the full variable domain: EAGVTQSPTHLIKTRGQQATLRCSPISGHTSVYWYQQALGLGLQFLLWYDEGEERNRGNFPPRFSGRQFPNYSSELNVNALELEDSALYLCASSLEGRVGGGGYTFGSGTRLTVV.

Notes on this clonotype: A single base separates this from a much larger clone, so it may be a read error. This chain joins TRBV10-3 and TRBJ1-6; D unclear. The germline V gene encodes CDR1 ENHRY and CDR2 SYGVKD. This CDR3 has 12 residues. The V gene lost 5 bases and the J gene lost 8 bases, with 7 bases spanning the gap. The CDR3 bases are TGTGCCATCAGTTATTCGGATTCACCCCTCCACTTT. Its protein product is CAISYSDSPLHF.

The CDR3 bases are TGTGCCAGTAGTAAGTACGAACTTGGAAATCAGCCCCAGCATTTT. This sequence encodes CASSKYELGNQPQHF. The chain carries TRBV19 and TRBJ1-5; D is unclear. The CDR3 totals 15 residues. Germline lookup yields CDR1 LNHDA and CDR2 SQIVND (reference sequence). Trimming removed 4 bases at V and 4 bases at J, with 14 bases between.

The chain couples TRBV10-3 to TRBJ2-2; 7 nucleotides agree with TRBD1. The V gene end was trimmed by 4 bases and the J gene end by 0 bases; junction bases not matched to a gene: 2. CDR3 length equals 15 residues. The V gene's germline CDR1 is ENHRY and CDR2 SYGVKD. Here the CDR3 DNA reads TGTGCCATCAGTGCAGGGGGATCGAACACCGGGGAGCTGTTTTTT. As protein: CAISAGGSNTGELFF.